Listed here are 4 T cell receptor beta chains from one sample, sequenced in a study of cytomegalovirus exposure and HLA in healthy donors. This PCR relied on a set of 60 Vbeta primers and 13 Jbeta primers. Clones were sequenced by immunoSEQ multiplex PCR, and TCRdb holds only the in-frame ones, with some missing. Of around 50,000 clones detected, over 60% appear once; the ten largest clones hold 7% to 10%. Source material: PBMCs. The receptors here all came from a man in his thirties or forties in good health and CMV-seropositive.

This clone was recorded once. The CDR3 is CASSVARVKADSNQPQHF. CDR3 DNA sequence: TGTGCCAGCAGTGTGGCCAGGGTAAAGGCCGATAGCAATCAGCCCCAGCATTTT. The V call is TRBV2, the J call TRBJ1-5; TRBD1 is a possible D gene (5 bases). Germline V lookup: CDR1 SNHLY, CDR2 FYNNEI. The CDR3 contains 18 residues. The V end lost 4 bases, the J end lost 0 bases, and 19 bases lay between the germline ends.

This clone was seen only a few times. The V gene is TRBV14, the J gene TRBJ2-7, with D maybe TRBD1 (5 bases). The V gene's germline CDR1 is SGHDN and CDR2 FVKESK. Trimming cost V 4 bases and J 0 bases, with 10 bases left between them. There are 14 residues in the CDR3. The CDR3 protein is CASSPYRTSYEQYF. Here the CDR3 DNA reads TGTGCCAGCAGCCCCTACAGGACCTCCTACGAGCAGTACTTC.

This clone was recorded only once. The gene calls are TRBV5-1 and TRBJ1-1; 7 bases map to TRBD1. Losses at the gene ends were 4 bases for V and 1 base for J; bases not matched to a gene: 7. The length of the CDR3 is 15 residues. Germline values: CDR1 SGHRS, CDR2 YFSETQ. The CDR3 here is CASSNQGQRNTEAFF. The CDR3 bases are TGCGCCAGCAGCAACCAGGGACAGAGGAACACTGAAGCTTTCTTT.

The chain joins TRBV7-3 to TRBJ1-1; D is ambiguous. Germline-derived CDR1 and CDR2 are SGHTA and FQGTGA. CDR3 length: 13 amino acids. Deletions cut 3 bases from V and 1 base from J, with 6 bases between. The CDR3 here is CASSLTQNTEAFF. In DNA, the CDR3 is TGTGCCAGCAGCTTGACACAGAACACTGAAGCTTTCTTT.